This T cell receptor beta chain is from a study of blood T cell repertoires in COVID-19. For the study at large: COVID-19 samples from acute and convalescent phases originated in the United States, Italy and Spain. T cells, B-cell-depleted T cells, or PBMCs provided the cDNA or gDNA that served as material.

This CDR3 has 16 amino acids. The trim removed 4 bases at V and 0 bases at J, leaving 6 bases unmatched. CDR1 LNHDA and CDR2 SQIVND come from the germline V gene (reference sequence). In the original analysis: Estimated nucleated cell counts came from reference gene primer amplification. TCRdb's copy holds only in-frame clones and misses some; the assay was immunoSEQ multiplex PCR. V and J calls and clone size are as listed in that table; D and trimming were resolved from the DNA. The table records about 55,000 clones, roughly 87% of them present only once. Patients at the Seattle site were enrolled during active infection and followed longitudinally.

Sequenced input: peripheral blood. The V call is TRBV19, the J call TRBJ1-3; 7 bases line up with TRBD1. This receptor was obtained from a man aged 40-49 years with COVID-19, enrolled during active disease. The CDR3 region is CASSTDAGGSGNTIYF. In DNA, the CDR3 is TGTGCCAGTAGTACTGACGCAGGGGGCTCTGGAAACACCATATATTTT.